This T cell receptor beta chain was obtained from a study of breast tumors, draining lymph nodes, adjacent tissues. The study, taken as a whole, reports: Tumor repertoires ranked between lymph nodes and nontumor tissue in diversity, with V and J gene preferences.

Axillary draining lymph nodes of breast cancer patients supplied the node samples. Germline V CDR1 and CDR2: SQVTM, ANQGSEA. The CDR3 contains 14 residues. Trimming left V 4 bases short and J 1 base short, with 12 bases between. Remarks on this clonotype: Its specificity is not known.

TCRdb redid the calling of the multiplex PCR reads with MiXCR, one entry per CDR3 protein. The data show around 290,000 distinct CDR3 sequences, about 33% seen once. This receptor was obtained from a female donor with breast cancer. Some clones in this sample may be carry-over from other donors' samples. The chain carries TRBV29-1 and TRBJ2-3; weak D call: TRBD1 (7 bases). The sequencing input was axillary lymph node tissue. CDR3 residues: CSVAGGGGTDTQYF. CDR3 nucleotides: TGCAGCGTTGCTGGAGGGGGCGGCACAGATACGCAGTATTTT.